This passage covers 19 T cell receptor beta chains from one sample sequenced in a study of OX40 agonist ivuxolimab in advanced cancers. TCRdb's copy holds only in-frame clones and misses some; the assay was immunoSEQ multiplex PCR. Counted here are approximately 79,000 clones, around 87% occurring once; the ten biggest clones make up just under 1%. Material: CD4+ or CD8+ T cells sorted from blood, obtained in a trial of the OX40 agonist ivuxolimab. These receptors originate from an adult with an advanced solid tumor such as melanoma, head and neck, liver or kidney cancer.

The V call is TRBV10-3, the J call TRBJ1-2; D is perhaps TRBD1 (5 bases). Germline V gives CDR1 ENHRY, CDR2 SYGVKD. V was trimmed by 3 bases and J by 1 base, leaving 15 bases between them. This CDR3 spans 16 amino acids. DNA of the CDR3: TGTGCCATCAGTGAAAGGACGGGGACCCATAACTATGGCTACACCTTC. It encodes CAISERTGTHNYGYTF.

This chain uses TRBV18 with TRBJ1-5; tentative D call: TRBD1 (6 bases). Germline assignment: CDR1 KGHSH and CDR2 LQKENI. This CDR3 contains 15 residues. V gave up 4 bases and J gave up 1 base, with 11 bases separating them. CDR3 sequence (DNA): TGTGCCAGCTCACTTCAGGGGTCCAGCAATCAGCCCCAGCATTTT. This encodes CASSLQGSSNQPQHF.

The chain links TRBV7-2 to TRBJ2-5; 9 bases are a match to TRBD1. This CDR3 spans 14 amino acids. Germline V gene data show CDR1 as SGHTA and CDR2 as FQGNSA. V lost 4 bases to trimming and J lost 4 bases; unmatched junction nucleotides: 4. The CDR3 is CASSSGQGRETQYF. CDR3 nucleotides: TGTGCCAGCAGCTCCGGACAGGGGCGAGAGACCCAGTACTTC.

The chain has TRBV5-8 and TRBJ2-3, with a possible D match to TRBD2 (6 bases). The V gene's germline CDR1 is SGHTS and CDR2 YDEGEE. V was clipped by 0 bases and J by 0 bases, with 17 bases between them. This CDR3 is 18 amino acids long. CDR3 residues: CASSLAVGGPTSTDTQYF. DNA for the CDR3: TGTGCCAGCAGCTTGGCCGTAGGAGGGCCGACGAGCACAGATACGCAGTATTTT. Together with reference TRBV5-8 and TRBJ2-3, the CDR3 gives the full variable domain: EAGVTQSPTHLIKTRGQQATLRCSPISGHTSVYWYQQALGLGLQFLLWYDEGEERNRGNFPPRFSGRQFPNYSSELNVNALELEDSALYLCASSLAVGGPTSTDTQYFGPGTRLTVL.

The V call is TRBV5-1, the J call TRBJ2-7; 10 positions match TRBD2. J gave up 0 bases and V 3 bases, and 9 bases lay outside the gene matches. The CDR3 has 17 residues. From germline, CDR1 is SGHRS and CDR2 YFSETQ. The CDR3 is CASSSEYGLAASYEQYF. CDR3 nucleotides: TGCGCCAGCAGCTCCGAGTACGGACTAGCGGCCTCCTACGAGCAGTACTTC.

A single count supports this clone. V usage is TRBV12-5 and J usage is TRBJ2-1, with no clear D. The CDR3 loop spans 12 amino acids. The V end lost 4 bases, the J end lost 10 bases, and 11 bases lay between the germline ends. Germline lookup yields CDR1 LGHNT and CDR2 FRNRAP. The CDR3 bases are TGTGCTAGTGGTTCCCGATTGAACGAGCAGTTCTTC. It codes for CASGSRLNEQFF.

In its sample, this clone was seen once. V usage is TRBV11-2 and J usage is TRBJ1-5, with D possibly TRBD1 on 5 matching bases. The CDR3 length is 14 residues. V was pared by 0 bases and J by 7 bases, with 10 bases between. CDR1 and CDR2 from the germline V gene are SGHAT and FQNNGV. The CDR3 DNA reads as TGTGCCAGCAGCTTAGATTCGGGGGGGCAGCCCCAGCATTTT. Translated, it gives CASSLDSGGQPQHF.

This clone was recorded only once. The chain has TRBV19 and TRBJ1-3; 7 bases line up with TRBD1. Trimming removed 5 bases from V and 0 bases from J; junction bases left unmatched: 7. CDR3 size: 16 residues. The germline gives CDR1 LNHDA, CDR2 SQIVND (reference sequence). CDR3 amino acids: CASSSPGQISGNTIYF. CDR3 DNA sequence: TGTGCCAGTAGTTCTCCGGGACAGATCTCTGGAAACACCATATATTTT.

This chain uses TRBV9 with TRBJ2-7; 7 positions match TRBD1. The junction had 5 bases not matched to a gene; V was cut back by 0 bases and J by 2 bases. The CDR3 length is 15 residues. Looked up from germline, CDR1 is SGDLS and CDR2 is YYNGEE. CDR3 amino acids: CASSVGFDRAYEQYF. As DNA, the CDR3 is TGTGCCAGCAGCGTAGGGTTTGACAGGGCCTACGAGCAGTACTTC.

The rearrangement joins TRBV19 to TRBJ1-5; D unclear. CDR1 and CDR2 (germline): LNHDA, SQIVND (reference sequence). Trimming took 5 bases from V and 8 from J, leaving 10 bases between them. This CDR3 contains 12 residues. The CDR3 reads CASSDLVKPQHF. CDR3 DNA: TGTGCCAGTAGTGATCTTGTGAAGCCCCAGCATTTT.

The chain joins TRBV5-4 to TRBJ2-2; the D gene is possibly TRBD2 (6 bases). Germline lookup yields CDR1 SGHNT and CDR2 YYREEE (reference sequence). The CDR3 is 13 residues long. V was pared by 4 bases and J by 3 bases, with 7 bases between. For the CDR3, the DNA is TGTGCCAGCAGCGGGGGGTACACCGGGGAGCTGTTTTTT. Protein product: CASSGGYTGELFF.

This clone was recorded only once. The rearrangement uses TRBV6-5 and TRBJ2-1, with D maybe TRBD2 (6 bases). V lost 4 bases to trimming and J lost 7 bases, with 14 bases between them. CDR3 length: 14 amino acids. Germline V gene sequence: CDR1 MNHEY, CDR2 SVGAGI. CDR3 amino acids: CASSSGLFLNEQFF. The CDR3 region has the DNA TGTGCCAGCAGTTCTGGACTATTCCTAAATGAGCAGTTCTTC.

This clone was detected only once. This chain joins TRBV11-2 and TRBJ2-7, with D perhaps matching TRBD2 (6 bases). The CDR3 runs 15 residues. Germline values: CDR1 SGHAT, CDR2 FQNNGV. V was pared by 5 bases and J by 7 bases, with 21 bases between. CDR3 in amino acids: CASSPSGSGVKEQYF. Written as DNA, the CDR3 is TGTGCCAGCAGCCCCTCGGGGTCGGGAGTGAAGGAGCAGTACTTC.

The chain is built from TRBV19 and TRBJ2-3; the D gene could be TRBD1 or TRBD2 (6 bases each). Germline V gene lookup returns CDR1 LNHDA and CDR2 SQIVND (reference sequence). The CDR3 consists of 15 residues. V lost 3 bases to trimming and J lost 1 base, with 11 bases between them. CDR3 nucleotides: TGTGCCAGTAGTATCGACGGGGGCGGCACAGATACGCAGTATTTT. The encoded protein is CASSIDGGGTDTQYF. Complete variable domain (other parts from reference TRBV19 and TRBJ2-3): DGGITQSPKYLFRKEGQNVTLSCEQNLNHDAMYWYRQDPGQGLRLIYYSQIVNDFQKGDIAEGYSVSREKKESFPLTVTSAQKNPTAFYLCASSIDGGGTDTQYFGPGTRLTVL.

The sample holds one count of this clone. The chain couples TRBV11-2 to TRBJ1-2; no definite D call. CDR1 and CDR2 from the germline V gene are SGHAT and FQNNGV. Between the trimmed V and J ends, which lost 5 bases and 1 base, there was a span of 11 bases. The CDR3 has 14 residues. CDR3 loop: CASSPGSFNYGYTF. CDR3 coding DNA: TGTGCCAGCAGCCCGGGCAGCTTTAACTATGGCTACACCTTC.

The rearrangement links TRBV4-1 to TRBJ1-1; D is unclear. The CDR3 runs to 15 residues. Germline V gives CDR1 MGHRA, CDR2 YSYEKL. V was cut by 4 bases and J by 0 bases, with 12 bases left in between. CDR3 residues: CASSRLDGLNTEAFF. CDR3 sequence (DNA): TGCGCCAGCAGCCGCTTGGACGGGTTGAACACTGAAGCTTTCTTT.

V is TRBV6-1 and J is TRBJ1-1; D is unclear. The V end lost 6 bases, the J end lost 8 bases, and 13 bases lay between the germline ends. Germline CDR1 is MNHNS and CDR2 is SASEGT. The CDR3 extends over 12 amino acids. CDR3 bases: TGTGCCAGCAGCTTCGGGCTCAGGGAAGCTTTCTTT. Residues: CASSFGLREAFF.

CDR3 coding DNA: TGTGCCAGCAGTTTCCAGGACAGGGTTGGCACTGAAGCTTTCTTT. Translation: CASSFQDRVGTEAFF. This sequence joins TRBV28 and TRBJ1-1; 8 nucleotides align to TRBD1. Germline V CDR1 and CDR2: MDHEN, SYDVKM. This CDR3 is built from 15 residues. Trimming cost V 3 bases and J 4 bases; bases outside gene matches: 7.

The V gene is TRBV5-5, the J gene TRBJ1-2; no reliable D call. V shed 1 base and J shed 8 bases, with 12 bases lying between them. The CDR3 is 13 amino acids. The germline gives CDR1 SGHKS, CDR2 YYEKEE (reference sequence). CDR3 nucleotide sequence: TGTGCCAGCAGCTTGTCCGGGGTCGGAGGCTACACCTTC. It translates to CASSLSGVGGYTF.